This T cell receptor beta chain was identified in a study of blood T cells in healthy people across ages. With a J-beta primer mix and a sample-barcoded 5' primer, a second PCR ran about 7 to 11 cycles. The authors tagged each cDNA molecule using a template-switch adaptor with 12 random nucleotides. TCRdb analysed the 5' RACE reads with MiXCR anew, one entry per CDR3 protein. The sample records some 730,000 distinct CDR3 sequences, about a fifth being singletons. The CDR3 consists of 16 residues. Germline V lookup: CDR1 SGHKS, CDR2 YYEKEE (reference sequence). Trimming took off 1 base at V and 1 base at J, with 14 bases between the two ends. About this clonotype itself: Its cognate antigen is unknown.

Whole-study results and caveats: Donors of long life had a larger count of naive CD4+ cells and greater diversity than aged donors.

V usage is TRBV5-5 and J usage is TRBJ1-1, with D hard to call. The sample was blood. The receptor comes from an older man in good health. The CDR3 DNA reads as TGTGCCAGCAGCTTGCTTGACCCTTCCCGGAACACTGAAGCTTTCTTT. The encoded protein is CASSLLDPSRNTEAFF.